This T cell receptor beta chain was sequenced during a study of blood T cells in healthy people across ages. Turning to this clonotype: Its antigen is currently unknown.

With a J-beta primer mix and a sample-barcoded 5' primer, a second PCR ran about 7 to 12 cycles. Each cDNA was tagged by a template-switch adaptor containing 12 random nucleotides. Sequencing recovered at least 3 million CDR3-containing paired-end reads from each sample. MiXCR, applied by TCRdb to the 5' RACE reads, yields one record per CDR3 protein. The data show around 1.5 million distinct CDR3 sequences, around 35% seen once. Study conclusions and caveats: When one million T cells were used, diversity estimates were thought to be underestimates.

The V segment lost 7 bases and the J segment 4 bases; nucleotides outside the gene matches: 10. From germline, CDR1 is SEHNR and CDR2 FQNEAQ (reference sequence). CDR3 length: 15 residues. The sequenced sample consisted of blood. The chain recombines TRBV7-9 with TRBJ1-5; 7 bases align to TRBD1. The TCR sequence derives from a woman aged 25 to 39 in good health. In DNA, the CDR3 is TGTGCCAGCAACGGGGAGGGACAGCCAAATCAGCCCCAGCATTTT. It translates to CASNGEGQPNQPQHF.